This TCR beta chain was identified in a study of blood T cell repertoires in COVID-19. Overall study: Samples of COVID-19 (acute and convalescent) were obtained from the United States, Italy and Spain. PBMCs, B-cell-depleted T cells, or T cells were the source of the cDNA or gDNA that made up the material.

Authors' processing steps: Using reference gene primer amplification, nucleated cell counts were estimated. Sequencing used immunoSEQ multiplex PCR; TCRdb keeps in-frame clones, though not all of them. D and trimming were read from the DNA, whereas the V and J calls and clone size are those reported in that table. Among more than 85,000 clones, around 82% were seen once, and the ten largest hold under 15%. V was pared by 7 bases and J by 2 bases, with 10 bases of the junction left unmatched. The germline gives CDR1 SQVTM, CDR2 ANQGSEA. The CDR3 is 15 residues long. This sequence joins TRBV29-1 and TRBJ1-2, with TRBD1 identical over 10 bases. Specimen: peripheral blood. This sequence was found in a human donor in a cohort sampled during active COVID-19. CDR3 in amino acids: CSATSGTGENYGYTF. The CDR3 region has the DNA TGCAGCGCCACGTCCGGGACAGGGGAAAACTATGGCTACACCTTC.